This T cell receptor beta chain was sequenced during a study of CD8 T cells in Susac syndrome. Reverse transcription used roughly 0.5 to 1 ug RNA and random hexamers. TCRdb independently ran MiXCR on the immunoSEQ multiplex PCR reads; one entry per CDR3 protein. The sample shows some 130,000 distinct CDR3 sequences, under 95% of them seen only once. Germline CDR1 is SQVTM and CDR2 is ANQGSEA. V lost 4 bases to trimming and J lost 10 bases, with 8 bases between them. This CDR3 region has 9 residues. This clonotype was detected only once. This clonotype was sampled from a human donor with multiple sclerosis. Sequenced input: CD8+ T cells from PBMCs. V gene TRBV29-1 combines with J gene TRBJ2-7; D ambiguous. As DNA, the CDR3 is TGCAGCGTTGGAAGACCTCAGTACTTC. Its translation is CSVGRPQYF.